The 2 T cell receptor beta chains reported below all come from one sample, sequenced in a study of vaccination and CD4 T cells after COVID-19. Treatment: approximately 9-day PBMC culture with coronavirus spike peptide pools or control peptides (ViraFEST assay). No cognate antigen is known for these TCRs. Once obtained from cultured CD4+ T cells, the DNA was sequenced using the Oncomine TCR Beta short-read assay. MiXCR, applied by TCRdb to the PCR reads, yields one record per CDR3 protein. The top ten hold about a tenth of the sample, which has about 21,000 distinct CDR3 sequences, under 30% seen once. The specimen was cultured CD4+ T cells from blood. All receptors come from a human donor with COVID-19.

The chain carries TRBV11-2 and TRBJ2-7; D unresolved. CDR1 and CDR2 (germline): SGHAT, FQNNGV. CDR3 length equals 14 residues. The V end was cut by 1 base, the J end by 2 bases, with 9 bases between. CDR3 residues: CASSLVGLTYEQYF. CDR3 nucleotides: TGTGCCAGCAGCTTAGTAGGTCTAACCTACGAGCAGTACTTC. The whole variable domain, remainder taken from reference TRBV11-2 and TRBJ2-7, is EAGVAQSPRYKIIEKRQSVAFWCNPISGHATLYWYQQILGQGPKLLIQFQNNGVVDDSQLPKDRFSAERLKGVDSTLKIQPAKLEDSAVYLCASSLVGLTYEQYFGPGTRLTVT.

The chain is built from TRBV6-1 and TRBJ1-2, with D perhaps TRBD1 (6 bases). Germline V gives CDR1 MNHNS, CDR2 SASEGT. V was clipped by 6 bases and J by 6 bases, with 17 bases between them. The CDR3 runs to 14 residues. CDR3 DNA sequence: TGTGCCAGCAGACCCGGACAGCCGATGGATGGCTACACCTTC. This encodes CASRPGQPMDGYTF.